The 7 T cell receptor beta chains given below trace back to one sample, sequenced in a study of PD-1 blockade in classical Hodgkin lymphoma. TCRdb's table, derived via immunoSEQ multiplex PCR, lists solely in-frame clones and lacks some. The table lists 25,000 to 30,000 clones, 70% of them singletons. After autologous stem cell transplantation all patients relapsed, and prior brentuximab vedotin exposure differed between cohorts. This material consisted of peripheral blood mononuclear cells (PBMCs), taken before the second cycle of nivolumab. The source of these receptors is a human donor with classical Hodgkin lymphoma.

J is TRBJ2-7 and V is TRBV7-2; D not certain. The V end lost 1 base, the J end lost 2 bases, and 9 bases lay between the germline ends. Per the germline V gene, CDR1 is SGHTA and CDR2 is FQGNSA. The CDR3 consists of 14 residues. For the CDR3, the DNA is TGTGCCAGCAGCTTAGGGGGTAAGACCTACGAGCAGTACTTC. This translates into CASSLGGKTYEQYF. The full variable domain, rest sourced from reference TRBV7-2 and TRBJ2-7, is GAGVSQSPSNKVTEKGKDVELRCDPISGHTALYWYRQSLGQGLEFLIYFQGNSAPDKSGLPSDRFSAERTGGSVSTLTIQRTQQEDSAVYLCASSLGGKTYEQYFGPGTRLTVT.

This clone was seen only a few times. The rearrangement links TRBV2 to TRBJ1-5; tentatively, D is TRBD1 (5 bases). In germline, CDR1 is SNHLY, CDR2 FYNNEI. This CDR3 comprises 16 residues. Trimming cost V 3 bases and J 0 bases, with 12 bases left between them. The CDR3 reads CASSERTTYSNQPQHF. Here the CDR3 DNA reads TGTGCCAGCAGTGAGAGGACAACTTATAGCAATCAGCCCCAGCATTTT.

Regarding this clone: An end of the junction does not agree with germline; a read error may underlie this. In nucleotides, the CDR3 is TGTGCCAGCAGGTTAGACACGGGCGTGGGTTCACCCCTCCACTTT. The encoded protein is CASRLDTGVGSPLHF. The V gene is TRBV7-9, the J gene TRBJ1-6; no reliable D call. Germline values: CDR1 SEHNR, CDR2 FQNEAQ (reference sequence). CDR3 length: 15 amino acids.

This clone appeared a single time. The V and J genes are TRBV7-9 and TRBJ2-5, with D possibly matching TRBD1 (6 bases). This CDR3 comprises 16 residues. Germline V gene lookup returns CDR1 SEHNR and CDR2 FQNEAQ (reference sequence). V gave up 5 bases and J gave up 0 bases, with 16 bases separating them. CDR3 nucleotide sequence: TGTGCCAGCAGCACCCGGGACACCGTATACCAAGAGACCCAGTACTTC. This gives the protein CASSTRDTVYQETQYF.

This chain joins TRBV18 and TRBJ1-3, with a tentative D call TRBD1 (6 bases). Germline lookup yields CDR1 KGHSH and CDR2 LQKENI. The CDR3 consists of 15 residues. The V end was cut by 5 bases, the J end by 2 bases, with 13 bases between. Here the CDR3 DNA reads TGTGCCAGCTCAGCCACAACAGGGACTGGAAACACCATATATTTT. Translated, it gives CASSATTGTGNTIYF.

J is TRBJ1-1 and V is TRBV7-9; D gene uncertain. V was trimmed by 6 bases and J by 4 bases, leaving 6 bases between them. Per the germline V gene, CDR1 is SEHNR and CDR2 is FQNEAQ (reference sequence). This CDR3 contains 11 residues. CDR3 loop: CASSIGTEAFF. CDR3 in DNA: TGTGCCAGCAGTATAGGCACTGAAGCTTTCTTT.

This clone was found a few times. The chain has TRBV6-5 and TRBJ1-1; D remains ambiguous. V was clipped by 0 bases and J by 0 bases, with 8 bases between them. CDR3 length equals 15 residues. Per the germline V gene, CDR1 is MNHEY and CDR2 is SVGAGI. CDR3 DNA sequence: TGTGCCAGCAGTTACTCAGGCAACATGAACACTGAAGCTTTCTTT. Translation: CASSYSGNMNTEAFF.